The clone carrying this TCR beta chain was recorded many times. The antigen remains unidentified. From germline, CDR1 is SGHRS and CDR2 YFSETQ. V lost 0 bases, J lost 5 bases, and 6 bases stayed unmatched. The CDR3 is 15 residues long. The data stem from a study of neurological immune-mediated disorders. Study-wide background: Of the roughly 35 patients who had multiple sclerosis, about 30 had the relapsing-remitting form and 3 had the secondary progressive form. The study's findings and limits: The multiple sclerosis repertoire cluster had no clinical or MRI feature associated with it.

One entry per CDR3 protein, called by TCRdb with MiXCR from the 5' RACE reads. The sample shows approximately 100,000 distinct CDR3 sequences, around 3.4% of them seen only once. The sequencing input was PBMCs. The chain has TRBV5-1 and TRBJ2-5; 8 bases are a match to TRBD1. The sequence came from a woman aged 18-29 years with multiple sclerosis. The CDR3 DNA reads TGCGCCAGCAGCTTGGTTCCAGGGGGCTTGGAGACCCAGTACTTC. It encodes CASSLVPGGLETQYF. The entire variable domain, with the rest obtained from reference TRBV5-1 and TRBJ2-5, is as follows: KAGVTQTPRYLIKTRGQQVTLSCSPISGHRSVSWYQQTPGQGLQFLFEYFSETQRNKGNFPGRFSGRQFSNSRSEMNVSTLELGDSALYLCASSLVPGGLETQYFGPGTRLLVL.